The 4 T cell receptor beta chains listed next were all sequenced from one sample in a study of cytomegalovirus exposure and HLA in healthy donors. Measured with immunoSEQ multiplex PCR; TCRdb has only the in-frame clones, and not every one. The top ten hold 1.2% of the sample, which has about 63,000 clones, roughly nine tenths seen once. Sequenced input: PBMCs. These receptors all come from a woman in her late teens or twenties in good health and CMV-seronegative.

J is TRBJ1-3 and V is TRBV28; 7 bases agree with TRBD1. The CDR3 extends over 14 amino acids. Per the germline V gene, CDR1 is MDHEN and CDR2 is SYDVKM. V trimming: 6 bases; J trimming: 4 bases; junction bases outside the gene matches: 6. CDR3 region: CASSPTGTGNTIYF. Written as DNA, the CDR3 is TGTGCCAGCAGCCCGACAGGGACCGGAAACACCATATATTTT.

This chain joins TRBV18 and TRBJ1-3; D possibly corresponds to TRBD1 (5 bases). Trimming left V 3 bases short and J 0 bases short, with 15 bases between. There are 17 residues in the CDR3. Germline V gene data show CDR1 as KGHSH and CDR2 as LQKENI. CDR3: CASSPQWGGASGNTIYF. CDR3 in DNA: TGTGCCAGCTCACCCCAATGGGGGGGTGCCTCTGGAAACACCATATATTTT. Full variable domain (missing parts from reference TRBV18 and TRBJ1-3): NAGVMQNPRHLVRRRGQEARLRCSPMKGHSHVYWYRQLPEEGLKFMVYLQKENIIDESGMPKERFSAEFPKEGPSILRIQQVVRGDSAAYFCASSPQWGGASGNTIYFGEGSWLTVV.

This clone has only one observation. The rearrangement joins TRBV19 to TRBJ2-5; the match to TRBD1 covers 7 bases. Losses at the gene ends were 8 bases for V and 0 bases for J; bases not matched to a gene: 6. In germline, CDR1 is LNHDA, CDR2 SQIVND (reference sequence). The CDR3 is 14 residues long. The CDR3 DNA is TGTGCCAGTCGGGACAGTAGGTACCAAGAGACCCAGTACTTC. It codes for CASRDSRYQETQYF.

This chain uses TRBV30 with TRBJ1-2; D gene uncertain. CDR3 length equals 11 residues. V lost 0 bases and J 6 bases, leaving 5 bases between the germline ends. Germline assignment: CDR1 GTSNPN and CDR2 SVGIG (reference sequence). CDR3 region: CAWSVGNGYTF. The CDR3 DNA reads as TGTGCCTGGAGTGTGGGCAATGGCTACACCTTC.